A selection of T cell receptor beta chains follows, all from one sample in a study of blood T cell repertoires in COVID-19. Measured with immunoSEQ multiplex PCR; TCRdb has only the in-frame clones, and not every one. The table lists more than 95,000 clones, around 86% of them singletons. The material sequenced was peripheral blood. The receptors stem from a human donor in a cohort sampled during active COVID-19. CDR3s include the opening cysteine and the closing phenylalanine or tryptophan. The D gene is left open where the match is weak. Not all rows give a size; the values are once, few, many and, for expanded clones, a class.

V gene: TRBV28; J gene: TRBJ1-2; clone size: -; D gene: TRBD1; CDR3 DNA: TGTGCCAGCCGCAAACCCCCGGGACAGAGATATGGCTACACCTTC; CDR3 protein: CASRKPPGQRYGYTF
V gene: TRBV27; J gene: TRBJ2-7; clone size: -; D gene: -; CDR3 DNA: TGTGCCAGCAGAAAGGCGGGACAGCGAAACGAGCAGTACTTC; CDR3 protein: CASRKAGQRNEQYF
V gene: TRBV6-2/TRBV6-3; J gene: TRBJ2-7; clone size: -; D gene: -; CDR3 DNA: TGTGCCAGCAGCGGACGACAAGGGGGAATCTACGAGCAGTACTTC; CDR3 protein: CASSGRQGGIYEQYF
V gene: TRBV24-1; J gene: TRBJ1-2; clone size: -; D gene: -; CDR3 DNA: TGTGCCACCAGTGATTTTTCGGGAGGAGGCTACACCTTC; CDR3 protein: CATSDFSGGGYTF
V gene: TRBV7-2; J gene: TRBJ1-6; clone size: -; D gene: TRBD1; CDR3 DNA: TGTGCCAGCAGCCCCCAGGACAGGGGAGGTTCACCCCTCCACTTT; CDR3 protein: CASSPQDRGGSPLHF
V gene: TRBV28; J gene: TRBJ1-2; clone size: -; D gene: -; CDR3 DNA: TGTGCCAGCAGTTCGACAGCCTATGGCTACACCTTC; CDR3 protein: CASSSTAYGYTF
V gene: TRBV5-1; J gene: TRBJ1-3; clone size: -; D gene: -; CDR3 DNA: TGCGCCAGCAGCTTGGACAGAGACTCTGGAAACACCATATATTTT; CDR3 protein: CASSLDRDSGNTIYF
V gene: TRBV15; J gene: TRBJ2-3; clone size: once; D gene: -; CDR3 DNA: TGTGCCACCAGCAGAGTACCCGCGGATACGCAGTATTTT; CDR3 protein: CATSRVPADTQYF
V gene: TRBV11-3; J gene: TRBJ2-7; clone size: -; D gene: -; CDR3 DNA: TGTGCCAGCAGCTTCGGTGAGGGCTACGAGCAGTACTTC; CDR3 protein: CASSFGEGYEQYF
V gene: TRBV30; J gene: TRBJ1-3; clone size: -; D gene: -; CDR3 DNA: TGTGCCTGGCTGTCTTTGAGCTCCGGTGGAAACACCATATATTTT; CDR3 protein: CAWLSLSSGGNTIYF
V gene: TRBV2; J gene: TRBJ2-7; clone size: -; D gene: TRBD2; CDR3 DNA: TGTGCCAGCAGCCTGGGACTAGCGGGAGAGCAGTACTTC; CDR3 protein: CASSLGLAGEQYF
V gene: TRBV19; J gene: TRBJ2-1; clone size: -; D gene: TRBD2; CDR3 DNA: TGTGCCAGTAGGACTACTAGCGGTTCACGGAACGCTGAGCAGTTCTTC; CDR3 protein: CASRTTSGSRNAEQFF
V gene: TRBV10-2; J gene: TRBJ2-7; clone size: -; D gene: -; CDR3 DNA: TGCGCCACCCTAGAAGTTTCCTACGAGCAGTACTTC; CDR3 protein: CATLEVSYEQYF
V gene: TRBV14; J gene: TRBJ2-1; clone size: -; D gene: -; CDR3 DNA: TGTGCCAGCAGCCAAGCCTGGGGTGGGTCGACTACGTTCTTC; CDR3 protein: CASSQAWGGSTTFF
V gene: TRBV7-2; J gene: TRBJ2-7; clone size: few; D gene: -; CDR3 DNA: TGTGCCAGCAGCTGGGCGGGTAGCTCCTACGAGCAGTACTTC; CDR3 protein: CASSWAGSSYEQYF
V gene: TRBV11-2; J gene: TRBJ2-1; clone size: -; D gene: TRBD2; CDR3 DNA: TGTGCCAGCAGCCCTTCATGGACTAGCGAGTATGAGCAGTTCTTC; CDR3 protein: CASSPSWTSEYEQFF
V gene: TRBV5-4; J gene: TRBJ1-1; clone size: few; D gene: -; CDR3 DNA: TGTGCCAGCAGCTGGGGGGGGGAGAACACTGAAGCTTTCTTT; CDR3 protein: CASSWGGENTEAFF
V gene: TRBV27; J gene: TRBJ2-7; clone size: -; D gene: -; CDR3 DNA: TGTGCCAGCAGTTCGGGGAACTCCTACGAGCAGTACTTC; CDR3 protein: CASSSGNSYEQYF
V gene: TRBV3-1/TRBV3-2; J gene: TRBJ2-1; clone size: -; D gene: TRBD2; CDR3 DNA: TGTGCCAGCAGCCAAGACGGGCCTCTAGCGGGCGTGTTTTGGGACAATGAGCAGTTCTTC; CDR3 protein: CASSQDGPLAGVFWDNEQFF
V gene: TRBV2; J gene: TRBJ2-7; clone size: -; D gene: -; CDR3 DNA: TGTGCCAGCAGCCCCGTGACTGGCACTCGTACCTACGAGCAGTACTTC; CDR3 protein: CASSPVTGTRTYEQYF
V gene: TRBV7-2; J gene: TRBJ2-1; clone size: -; D gene: -; CDR3 DNA: TGTGCCAGCAGCTTAGTCGGGTACAATGAGCAGTTCTTC; CDR3 protein: CASSLVGYNEQFF
V gene: TRBV24-1; J gene: TRBJ1-6; clone size: once; D gene: TRBD1; CDR3 DNA: TGTGCCACCAGTGATAACAGGGGACGGAATTCACCCCTCCACTTT; CDR3 protein: CATSDNRGRNSPLHF
V gene: TRBV6-1; J gene: TRBJ2-7; clone size: -; D gene: -; CDR3 DNA: TGTGCCAGCAGTGAAGCCCCGGCCTACGAGCAGTACTTC; CDR3 protein: CASSEAPAYEQYF
V gene: TRBV30; J gene: TRBJ1-2; clone size: -; D gene: TRBD1; CDR3 DNA: TGTGCCTGGAGTCTCCAGGGGGGCTATGGCTACACCTTC; CDR3 protein: CAWSLQGGYGYTF
V gene: TRBV19; J gene: TRBJ1-5; clone size: -; D gene: TRBD1; CDR3 DNA: TGTGCCAGCCGGGACAGTCAAAATCAGCCCCAGCATTTT; CDR3 protein: CASRDSQNQPQHF
V gene: TRBV6-6; J gene: TRBJ2-1; clone size: few; D gene: TRBD2; CDR3 DNA: TGTGCCAGCAGTTACAAGTGGGGACTAGGTGGAGGCGAGCAGTTCTTC; CDR3 protein: CASSYKWGLGGGEQFF
V gene: TRBV6-5; J gene: TRBJ2-7; clone size: -; D gene: TRBD1; CDR3 DNA: TGTGCCAGCAGTTACCAGTTAGGACAGGGTGGCGACGAGCAGTACTTC; CDR3 protein: CASSYQLGQGGDEQYF
V gene: TRBV6-1; J gene: TRBJ1-1; clone size: -; D gene: -; CDR3 DNA: TGTGCCAGCAGTGAACAGGGGCGGTTGAACACTGAAGCTTTCTTT; CDR3 protein: CASSEQGRLNTEAFF
V gene: TRBV18; J gene: TRBJ2-5; clone size: -; D gene: -; CDR3 DNA: TGTGCCAGCTCCCGAAGTAGACAAGAGACCCAGTACTTC; CDR3 protein: CASSRSRQETQYF
V gene: TRBV6-2/TRBV6-3; J gene: TRBJ2-1; clone size: once; D gene: TRBD2; CDR3 DNA: TGTGCCAGCAGTGGGGTAGCGGGAGGGCCCAACAATGAGCAGTTCTTC; CDR3 protein: CASSGVAGGPNNEQFF
V gene: TRBV27; J gene: TRBJ1-5; clone size: -; D gene: -; CDR3 DNA: TGTGCCAGCAGTCCCGGGAATAGCAATCAGCCCCAGCATTTT; CDR3 protein: CASSPGNSNQPQHF
V gene: TRBV5-1; J gene: TRBJ1-1; clone size: few; D gene: -; CDR3 DNA: TGCGCCAGCAGCTCGGACAGCCAGAACACTGAAGCTTTCTTT; CDR3 protein: CASSSDSQNTEAFF
V gene: TRBV13; J gene: TRBJ2-3; clone size: once; D gene: -; CDR3 DNA: TGTGCCAGCAGCTTAGAGGGACTTTACACAGATACGCAGTATTTT; CDR3 protein: CASSLEGLYTDTQYF
V gene: TRBV28; J gene: TRBJ2-3; clone size: once; D gene: TRBD2; CDR3 DNA: TGTGCCAGCAGCTCCCGGGAGGGCCATCCAGATACGCAGTATTTT; CDR3 protein: CASSSREGHPDTQYF
V gene: TRBV11-3; J gene: TRBJ2-3; clone size: -; D gene: -; CDR3 DNA: TGTGCCAGCAGCTTAGGCGGGGATACAGATACGCAGTATTTT; CDR3 protein: CASSLGGDTDTQYF
V gene: TRBV12-5; J gene: TRBJ1-5; clone size: -; D gene: TRBD1; CDR3 DNA: TGTGCTAGTGGTTCCGACAGGGGTGGCAATCAGCCCCAGCATTTT; CDR3 protein: CASGSDRGGNQPQHF
V gene: TRBV5-1; J gene: TRBJ2-7; clone size: few; D gene: TRBD1; CDR3 DNA: TGCGCCAGCAGCTCAGACAGGGACTACGAGCAGTACTTC; CDR3 protein: CASSSDRDYEQYF
V gene: TRBV6-2/TRBV6-3; J gene: TRBJ2-3; clone size: -; D gene: -; CDR3 DNA: TGTGCCAGCAGCCCTCGGGGGTCAGATACGCAGTATTTT; CDR3 protein: CASSPRGSDTQYF